This T cell receptor beta chain was profiled in a study of T cell repertoires in cytomegalovirus infection. Study at large: It can be stated that public TCR beta signatures indicated CMV infection as well as a matching HLA type.

Germline V gives CDR1 DFQATT, CDR2 SNEGSKA (reference sequence). V was pared by 0 bases and J by 2 bases, with 5 bases of the junction left unmatched. The CDR3 runs to 15 residues. A single record per CDR3 protein comes from TCRdb applying MiXCR to the reads. The sample contains a few hundred thousand distinct CDR3 sequences, more than 8% of which appear only once. This clonotype came up many times. The chain joins TRBV20-1 to TRBJ2-7; 9 positions match TRBD1. The sample comprised PBMCs. The sequence derives from a human donor in good health (CMV status not recorded). Some clones in this sample may be carry-over from other donors' samples. In DNA form, the CDR3 reads TGCAGTGCTAGAGACATCGGGACAGGGACCTACGAGCAGTACTTC. Translated, it gives CSARDIGTGTYEQYF.